The clone carrying this T cell receptor beta chain was seen once. What it binds is unknown. Germline CDR1 is LNHDA and CDR2 is SQIVND (reference sequence). J was trimmed by 4 bases and V by 4 bases; bases with no gene match: 9. The CDR3 runs to 16 residues. This specimen comes from a study of Ad26.COV2.S vaccination and SARS-CoV-2 variants. In the study overall: Once, or twice with 56 days between doses, Ad26.COV2.S was given intramuscularly. Study-level findings and limits: People given the vaccine had a wider spike-specific TCR breadth than placebo recipients did.

The protocol was immunoSEQ multiplex PCR, while the TCRdb copy is restricted to in-frame clones and leaves out a portion. The table lists roughly 700,000 clones, around 92% of them singletons, with approximately 1.5% in the top ten. Treatment defined: roughly 19 received Ad26.COV2.S at low or high dose, single or two shots; about 5 received placebo; per-sample allocation not given. Sampling took place 63 days after the first vaccine or placebo injection. This sequence joins TRBV19 and TRBJ1-5, with TRBD1 matching over 8 bases. This material consisted of peripheral blood, taken in a trial of Ad26.COV2.S vaccine versus placebo. The source of this sequence is a person between 18 and 65 years old who received the Ad26.COV2.S COVID-19 vaccine or a placebo. The CDR3 spells CASSTRQGTRNQPQHF. In DNA, the CDR3 is TGTGCCAGTAGTACACGACAGGGGACGCGGAATCAGCCCCAGCATTTT.